This TCR beta chain emerged from a study of blood T cell repertoires in COVID-19. Across the study: Spain, Italy and the United States supplied samples that represented acute and convalescent COVID-19. PBMCs, B-cell-depleted T cells, or T cells were the source of the cDNA or gDNA that made up the material.

The authors' processing: Estimates of nucleated cell counts were drawn from the amplification of reference gene primers. Some clones are missing from TCRdb's copy, which holds only in-frame ones; the method was immunoSEQ multiplex PCR. The V and J calls and clone size come from that table; D and trimming were worked out from the DNA. This sample carries fewer than 250,000 clones, less than 90% of them seen once, and the ten largest clones take approximately 2.6%. The CDR3 runs 13 residues. V was pared by 4 bases and J by 0 bases, with 3 bases between. CDR1 and CDR2 (germline): LNHDA, SQIVND (reference sequence).

The J gene is TRBJ2-2, the V gene TRBV19; no firm D call. The clonotype comes from a woman between 65 and 79 years old with active or convalescent COVID-19. Sequenced: peripheral blood. CDR3 protein: CASSRPNTGELFF. Here the CDR3 DNA reads TGTGCCAGTAGTAGGCCGAACACCGGGGAGCTGTTTTTT. The entire variable domain, with the rest obtained from reference TRBV19 and TRBJ2-2, is as follows: DGGITQSPKYLFRKEGQNVTLSCEQNLNHDAMYWYRQDPGQGLRLIYYSQIVNDFQKGDIAEGYSVSREKKESFPLTVTSAQKNPTAFYLCASSRPNTGELFFGEGSRLTVL.